Listed below are T cell receptor beta chains from one sample, sequenced in a study of post-analysis software for immune sequencing data. In TCRdb, the PCR reads were re-called with MiXCR into one record per CDR3 protein. The sample contains about 460,000 distinct CDR3 sequences, 45% of which appear only once. Material for sequencing was blood. The receptors were gathered from a girl under 18 with multiple sclerosis. Each CDR3 is given without its conserved first and last residue. A D gene is named only where the DNA matches it firmly.

>TRBV5-1|-|TRBJ2-6
ASSLFQERDGANVLT
>TRBV2|TRBD2|TRBJ2-4
ASSEGPGLAGSDIQY
>TRBV5-1|-|TRBJ1-5
ASSVSGSEVQPQH
>TRBV7-9|-|TRBJ2-1
ASSLWVGEGYNEQF
>TRBV3-1|-|TRBJ2-5
ASSHGRQETQY
>TRBV28|-|TRBJ1-5
ASSSTPGLGNQPQH
>TRBV5-1|TRBD2|TRBJ2-7
ASSWTSGSYEQY
>TRBV7-2|-|TRBJ1-2
ASSLALWPVANYGYT
>TRBV29-1|TRBD1|TRBJ2-2
SVPGDRGLRELF
>TRBV7-2|-|TRBJ2-7
ASSLDAGTPYEQY
>TRBV5-5|TRBD2|TRBJ2-3
ASSLPGTSFTDTQY
>TRBV12-5|TRBD1|TRBJ2-1
ASAPDRELYNEQF
>TRBV9|-|TRBJ2-1
ASSTPLERTNINEQF
>TRBV4-1|-|TRBJ1-2
ASSQETRYPGYT
>TRBV7-3|-|-
ASSWEGGYEQY
>TRBV29-1|-|TRBJ2-1
SADGTANEQF
>TRBV5-1|-|TRBJ2-7
ASRIGLTYEQY
>TRBV29-1|-|TRBJ2-5
SAASFARQEETQY
>TRBV5-4|-|TRBJ2-7
ASSLWGTYEQY
>TRBV4-1|-|TRBJ2-7
ASSQAQSYEQY
>TRBV5-1|TRBD1|TRBJ2-7
ASSLATGTGGFYEQY
>TRBV28|TRBD1|-
ASSRTGTGPHEQY
>TRBV7-2|-|TRBJ1-6
ASSGARGGSENSPLH
>TRBV7-9|-|TRBJ1-2
ASSLGGLQNYGYT
>TRBV5-1|TRBD2|TRBJ2-3
ASRSRGGLAGVADTQY
>TRBV5-1|-|TRBJ2-1
ASSLEIHTRQDNEQF
>TRBV29-1|-|TRBJ2-6
SVRSSGANVLT
>TRBV4-2|-|TRBJ2-1
ASRLQEKQF
>TRBV3-1|-|-
ASSQDPAGRKTQY
>TRBV20-1|TRBD2|TRBJ2-3
SARLLAGEDDTQY
>TRBV20-1|-|TRBJ2-1
SAISLNEQF